This T cell receptor (beta chain) is drawn from a study of T cell clonotyping in hematopoietic cell transplantation. V was pared by 0 bases and J by 1 base, with 1 base of the junction left unmatched. The CDR3 runs 17 residues. Germline V gene data show CDR1 as MGHRA and CDR2 as YSYEKL. The assay was immunoSEQ multiplex PCR, and TCRdb's table has in-frame clones only and misses some. There are approximately 15,000 clones in the sample; about 84% occur only once, and 4% to 5% lies in the top ten. This material consisted of PBMCs, taken 100 days after allogeneic stem cell transplant. The source is a male patient aged 60 to 75 who had an allogeneic stem cell transplant from a related donor, so the T cells may come from the graft donor. Some clones in this sample may be carry-over from other donors' samples. The chain combines TRBV4-1 with TRBJ2-2, with 11 bases aligning to TRBD2. The CDR3 nucleotides read TGCGCCAGCAGCCAAGAAACTAGCGGGGGGAACACCGGGGAGCTGTTTTTT. Residues: CASSQETSGGNTGELFF.